This entry is about one T cell receptor (beta chain). TCR beta CDR3 sequences were amplified from RNA transcripts. HTBI primers were used for first-round RT-PCR of the TCR CDR3. TCRdb fed the multiplex PCR reads into MiXCR, producing one record per CDR3 protein. This table holds 480,000 or so distinct CDR3 sequences, about 45% found once. These data originate in a study of T cells in Graves' hyperthyroidism and ophthalmopathy. This CDR3 has 14 residues. V was clipped by 5 bases and J by 5 bases, with 16 bases between them. Looked up from germline, CDR1 is SEHNR and CDR2 is FQNEAQ (reference sequence). This clonotype originated in an adult woman with Graves' disease, either hyperthyroidism or ophthalmopathy (not recorded which). What was sequenced was peripheral blood or thyroid tissue (not recorded which). The chain is built from TRBV7-9 and TRBJ2-7, with D perhaps matching TRBD1 or TRBD2 (5 bases each). CDR3 protein: CASSKQEASHEQYF. DNA for the CDR3: TGTGCCAGCAGCAAACAGGAGGCGTCCCACGAGCAGTACTTC. The full variable domain, rest sourced from reference TRBV7-9 and TRBJ2-7, is DTGVSQNPRHKITKRGQNVTFRCDPISEHNRLYWYRQTLGQGPEFLTYFQNEAQLEKSRLLSDRFSAERPKGSFSTLEIQRTEQGDSAMYLCASSKQEASHEQYFGPGTRLTVT.